This record covers a single T cell receptor (beta chain). The sample belongs to a study of blood T cell repertoires in COVID-19. Overall study context: There were acute and convalescent COVID-19 samples, and they came from the United States, Italy and Spain. The cDNA or gDNA used as material had been derived from T cells, B-cell-depleted T cells, or PBMCs.

The germline V gene encodes CDR1 MNHEY and CDR2 SMNVEV (reference sequence). Unmatched junction bases numbered 3, after V lost 0 bases and J lost 3 bases. The CDR3 loop spans 15 amino acids. In the source study's methods: Estimation of nucleated cell counts was performed using reference gene primer amplification. Produced via immunoSEQ multiplex PCR; TCRdb's table is partial and in-frame only. V and J calls and clone size come straight from that table; D and trimming were deduced from the DNA. This table has 45,000 to 55,000 clones, about 87% appearing once. The chain recombines TRBV27 with TRBJ2-7; the match to TRBD2 covers 9 bases. The sequenced sample was peripheral blood. This TCR was sampled from a human donor in a cohort sampled during active COVID-19. CDR3 amino acids: CASSLSGTSNYEQYF. The CDR3 nucleotides are TGTGCCAGCAGTTTATCCGGGACTAGCAACTACGAGCAGTACTTC.